This record looks at one TCR beta chain sequence and its context. What it binds is not known. These data originate in a study of CD4+ T cells in melanoma. Here immunoSEQ multiplex PCR was the method, and the copy in TCRdb shows in-frame clones only, minus some. Of roughly 52,000 clones detected, more than 60% appear once; the ten largest clones hold 4.8%. Study findings and constraints: A reported correlation linked neoantigen-specific CD4+ T cells to CD8+, macrophage and B cell function. Reportedly, melanoma neoantigen-specific CD4+ T cells showed varied differentiation states.

The CDR3 runs to 14 residues. V was pared by 6 bases and J by 3 bases, with 5 bases of the junction left unmatched. Per germline, CDR1 MDHEN and CDR2 SYDVKM. The specimen sequenced was tumor tissue. This clonotype was obtained from a human donor with melanoma. This chain links TRBV28 with TRBJ1-2; 9 nucleotides align to TRBD1. CDR3 loop: CASSQTGGYYGYTF. CDR3 nucleotide sequence: TGTGCCAGCAGCCAAACAGGGGGCTACTATGGCTACACCTTC.